These 17 T cell receptor beta chains were sequenced from one sample in a study of cytotoxic CD8 clonotypes in ibrutinib-treated CLL. Generated by immunoSEQ multiplex PCR, the TCRdb table keeps only in-frame clones and is missing some. The table shows about 35,000 clones, with 49% occurring only once. The input for sequencing was PBMCs, taken before ibrutinib treatment. These receptors all come from a human donor with chronic lymphocytic leukemia.

This clone was found a few times. The rearrangement joins TRBV6-6 to TRBJ1-4; 7 bases line up with TRBD1. Germline CDR1 reads MNHNY; CDR2 reads SVGAGI (reference sequence). V lost 4 bases and J lost 7; bases outside the gene matches: 9. The CDR3 totals 15 residues. CDR3 region: CASSSPRGVSEKLFF. DNA for the CDR3: TGTGCCAGCAGTTCCCCCAGGGGGGTGAGTGAAAAACTGTTTTTT.

This clone was recorded a few times. The V and J genes are TRBV6-6 and TRBJ1-5; the D gene is possibly TRBD1 (6 bases). The CDR3 covers 15 residues. From germline, CDR1 is MNHNY and CDR2 SVGAGI (reference sequence). V was pared by 7 bases and J by 2 bases, with 15 bases between. CDR3 bases: TGTGCCAGCATGACCGGCGGGGGCCGCAATCAGCCCCAGCATTTT. Protein product: CASMTGGGRNQPQHF.

This chain links TRBV21-1 with TRBJ2-7; TRBD2 is the table's D call, not checked against the DNA. TRBV21-1 is designated a pseudogene. The CDR3 totals 14 residues. The CDR3 bases are TGTGCCAGCAGCACGGGAGCAAACTCCTACGAGCAGTACTTC. Translation: CASSTGANSYEQYF.

The rearrangement uses TRBV2 and TRBJ1-4, with D unresolved. CDR3 length: 15 residues. V lost 7 bases to trimming and J lost 7 bases, with 19 bases between them. Per germline, CDR1 SNHLY and CDR2 FYNNEI. CDR3 DNA: TGTGCCAGCATGGCGGGGTGGCAAAATAGTGAAAAACTGTTTTTT. The encoded protein is CASMAGWQNSEKLFF.

The chain recombines TRBV6-1 with TRBJ2-7; 8 bases line up with TRBD1. The ends lost 1 base at V and 2 bases at J; junction bases unmatched: 4. The CDR3 is made up of 15 amino acids. Per germline, CDR1 MNHNS and CDR2 SASEGT. The CDR3 sequence: CASSEDRGYTYEQYF. CDR3 bases: TGTGCCAGCAGTGAAGACAGGGGGTATACCTACGAGCAGTACTTC.

Only a few counts were recorded for this clone. V is TRBV7-2 and J is TRBJ1-5; 7 bases line up with TRBD1. Germline V gene sequence: CDR1 SGHTA, CDR2 FQGNSA. The CDR3 is made up of 14 amino acids. The ends lost 4 bases at V and 5 bases at J; junction bases unmatched: 5. CDR3 in DNA: TGTGCCAGCAGCTCCTCAGGGGGTTATCAGCCCCAGCATTTT. Its protein is CASSSSGGYQPQHF.

The V gene is TRBV29-1, the J gene TRBJ2-5, with TRBD2 identical over 12 bases. Germline V gene lookup returns CDR1 SQVTM and CDR2 ANQGSEA. The V and J ends lost 5 bases and 4 bases, in that order; junction bases with no gene match: 2. The length of the CDR3 is 13 residues. CDR3 coding DNA: TGCAGCGTTTGGACTAGCGGGGCAGAGACCCAGTACTTC. Its protein product is CSVWTSGAETQYF.

The chain has TRBV19 and TRBJ2-1; a possible D gene is TRBD2 (6 bases). CDR1 LNHDA and CDR2 SQIVND come from the germline V gene (reference sequence). This CDR3 contains 15 residues. With 11 bases removed from V and 4 bases from J, the gap between germline ends came to 21 bases. The CDR3 reads CASSADYEGYNEQFF. CDR3 coding DNA: TGTGCCTCCTCGGCGGACTACGAAGGTTACAATGAGCAGTTCTTC.

The V call is TRBV6-5, the J call TRBJ1-6, with TRBD1 identical over 8 bases. Per germline, CDR1 MNHEY and CDR2 SVGAGI. J lost 7 bases, V lost 6 bases, and 8 bases had no gene match. This CDR3 contains 15 residues. CDR3 loop: CASRIQGAGNSPLHF. The DNA of the CDR3 is TGTGCCAGCAGAATTCAGGGGGCGGGGAATTCACCCCTCCACTTT.

CDR3 sequence reads: CASRRQGPTEAFF. CDR3 in DNA: TGTGCCAGCAGGAGACAAGGGCCCACTGAAGCTTTCTTT. This chain links TRBV6-1 with TRBJ1-1; no firm D call. CDR3 length: 13 residues. Germline CDR1 MNHNS, CDR2 SASEGT. The V gene lost 6 bases and the J gene lost 4 bases, with 12 bases spanning the gap.

The chain uses TRBV6-5 and TRBJ2-7; D perhaps matches TRBD1 (5 bases). This CDR3 spans 12 amino acids. The V gene lost 6 bases and the J gene lost 6 bases, with 12 bases spanning the gap. Germline V lookup: CDR1 MNHEY, CDR2 SVGAGI. The CDR3 here is CASRTGGVEQYF. CDR3 in DNA: TGTGCCAGCAGAACAGGTGGGGTCGAGCAGTACTTC.

The CDR3 DNA is TGTGCCAGCAGCTCGGAATCCACTTCTCTTGAGCAGTTCTTC. Protein product: CASSSESTSLEQFF. The rearrangement uses TRBV7-2 and TRBJ2-1; D remains ambiguous. Trimming left V 4 bases short and J 9 bases short, with 16 bases between. Germline V gene sequence: CDR1 SGHTA, CDR2 FQGNSA. The CDR3 covers 14 residues.

The chain carries TRBV15 and TRBJ1-5, with 12 bases that match TRBD1. CDR3 size: 14 residues. The trim removed 9 bases at V and 5 bases at J, leaving 5 bases unmatched. CDR1 and CDR2 (germline): LNHNV, YYDKDF (reference sequence). The CDR3 is CATGTGGRDQPQHF. CDR3 coding DNA: TGTGCCACAGGGACAGGGGGCAGAGATCAGCCCCAGCATTTT.

The CDR3 reads CASSLGQGGRHEQYF. The DNA of the CDR3 is TGTGCCAGCAGCTTAGGACAGGGCGGCCGCCACGAGCAGTACTTC. The J gene is TRBJ2-7, the V gene TRBV5-6; TRBD1 matches 8 bases. Germline CDR1 reads SGHDT; CDR2 reads YYEEEE. Trimming cost V 2 bases and J 5 bases; bases outside gene matches: 9. The CDR3 is 15 amino acids.

The chain employs TRBV2 and TRBJ2-2, with 7 bases that match TRBD1. The CDR3 length is 12 residues. CDR1 is SNHLY, CDR2 FYNNEI, per germline. With V trimmed by 9 bases and J by 7 bases, 5 bases remained unmatched. The chain's CDR3 is CASRGRGGELFF. Here the CDR3 DNA reads TGTGCCAGTAGGGGGCGCGGCGGGGAGCTGTTTTTT.

This chain links TRBV28 with TRBJ1-1; D gene unclear. The length of the CDR3 is 13 residues. Germline CDR1 is MDHEN and CDR2 is SYDVKM. The V gene lost 7 bases and the J gene lost 5 bases, with 14 bases spanning the gap. CDR3 sequence reads: CASISGWVTEAFF. In DNA, the CDR3 is TGTGCCAGCATATCGGGATGGGTTACTGAAGCTTTCTTT.

This chain connects TRBV6-6 to TRBJ1-2, with 7 bases aligning to TRBD1. This CDR3 spans 15 amino acids. CDR1 MNHNY and CDR2 SVGAGI come from the germline V gene (reference sequence). The junction had 6 bases not matched to a gene; V was cut back by 5 bases and J by 0 bases. In DNA form, the CDR3 reads TGTGCCAGCAGTAGCGGACAGGCCACTAACTATGGCTACACCTTC. Protein: CASSSGQATNYGYTF.